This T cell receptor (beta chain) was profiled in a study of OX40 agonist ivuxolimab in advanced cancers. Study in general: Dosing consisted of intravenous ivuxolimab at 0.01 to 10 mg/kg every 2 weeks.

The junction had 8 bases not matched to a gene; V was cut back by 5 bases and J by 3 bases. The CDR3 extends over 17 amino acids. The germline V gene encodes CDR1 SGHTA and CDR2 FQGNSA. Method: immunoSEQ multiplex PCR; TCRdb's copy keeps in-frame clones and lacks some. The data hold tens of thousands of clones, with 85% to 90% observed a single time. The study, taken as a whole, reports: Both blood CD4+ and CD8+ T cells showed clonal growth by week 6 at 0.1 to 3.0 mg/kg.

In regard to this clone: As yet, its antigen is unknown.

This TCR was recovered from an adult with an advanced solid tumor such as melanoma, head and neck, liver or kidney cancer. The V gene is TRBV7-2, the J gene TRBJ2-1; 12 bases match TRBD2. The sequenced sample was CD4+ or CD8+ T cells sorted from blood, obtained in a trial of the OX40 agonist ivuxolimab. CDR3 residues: CASSLRPGLAGYNEQFF. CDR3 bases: TGTGCCAGCAGCCTCCGCCCGGGACTAGCGGGCTACAATGAGCAGTTCTTC. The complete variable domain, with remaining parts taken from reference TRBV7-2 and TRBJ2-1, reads GAGVSQSPSNKVTEKGKDVELRCDPISGHTALYWYRQSLGQGLEFLIYFQGNSAPDKSGLPSDRFSAERTGGSVSTLTIQRTQQEDSAVYLCASSLRPGLAGYNEQFFGPGTRLTVL.